The present TCR beta chain was sequenced within a study of graft-versus-host responses after intestinal transplantation. A note on this clone: Antigen unknown.

V lost 5 bases, J lost 3 bases, and 15 bases stayed unmatched. The CDR3 extends over 19 amino acids. Germline V gene sequence: CDR1 SGHTA, CDR2 FQGNSA. The assay was immunoSEQ multiplex PCR, and TCRdb's table has in-frame clones only and misses some. The data show tens of thousands of clones, 89% seen once. Sequences were derived from unstimulated CD4+ T cells sorted from spleen or lymph node cells, sampled before transplant. This chain joins TRBV7-2 and TRBJ2-2; the match to TRBD1 covers 10 bases. The clonotype was recovered from a human donor who was the organ donor for an intestinal transplant. The CDR3 region is CASSIQNGTGALYTGELFF. CDR3 DNA: TGTGCCAGCAGCATACAGAACGGGACAGGGGCACTTTACACCGGGGAGCTGTTTTTT.